This T cell receptor (beta chain) was found in a study of CD8+ T cells in alopecia areata (dated by TCRdb to the late 2010s). Regarding the complete study: Female C3H/HeJ recipients, roughly 6-11 weeks old, were grafted with skin from C3H/HeJ donors with spontaneous alopecia (about 6-12 months old). TCRbeta CDR3 regions were amplified by immunoSEQ multiplex PCR with 35 Vbeta forward and 13 Jbeta reverse primers. Human TCRbeta sequencing covered scalp tissue and sorted CD4+ and CD8+ peripheral blood T cells from patchy and totalis/universalis alopecia areata patients and healthy controls. In both human patients and the C3H/HeJ mouse model, the study applied high-throughput TCRbeta sequencing to look at T cell clonal expansion in alopecia areata. Scalp clonality was compared among normal scalp (n=4), patchy alopecia areata scalp (n=8), and alopecia totalis/universalis scalp (n=8). The RNA source kit depended on sample type: the PAXgene miRNA kit for fixed scalp, the miRNeasy kit for PBMCs, and the RNeasy kit for mouse skin.

Inclusive of the bounding cysteine and phenylalanine, the CDR3 is 14 residues long. The DNA has 30 bases, all within the CDR3, and is read from base 1. Via the germline V gene (reference sequence), CDR1 is LGHNA and CDR2 YNLKQL. Overall study outcomes, separate from this receptor: Compared with normal scalp, lesional scalp had higher clonality and more expanded CD8+ clones, particularly in alopecia totalis/universalis, a pattern that suggests antigenic drive. Resident alphabeta T cells in normal human skin are also sequenced, complicating scalp TCR repertoire analysis, unlike mouse skin dominated by gammadelta T cells. TCR sequences shared between patients were less clear than in mice, possibly partly because of HLA diversity in the patient population.

Libraries came from the immunoSEQ multiplex PCR assay. To provide template for TCR sequencing, every sample had RNA extracted and reverse transcribed into cDNA. SuperScript III was used to make first-strand cDNA, primed with a 2:1 mix of oligo-dT and random hexamers. Amplification bias was assessed with a synthetic immune receptor repertoire, and residual bias was removed computationally. Libraries were sequenced on Illumina HiSeq with 60 bp reads covering the CDR3, read from J toward V. As for the original processing: After raw reads were preprocessed to remove errors, the CDR3 was defined following IMGT conventions as running from the conserved cysteine to phenylalanine. Clonality was calculated as 1 minus Shannon entropy normalized by log2 of the number of productive unique TCRs. CD4 or CD8 identity of scalp clones was inferred by cross-referencing scalp TCRbeta sequences with sorted blood CD4 and CD8 repertoires. TCRdb took this table from immuneACCESS and kept in-frame rearrangements with V and J called. Such tables lack part of the clones; where checked against another copy, unresolved V genes explain under half of the gap, and the rest is unexplained. V and J calls and clone size come straight from that table; D and trimming were deduced from the DNA. Here the sample lists over 250,000 clones, none seen once only. Jointly, the top ten make up about 1.1% of the sample.

Pooled mouse cutaneous lymph node cells were stained for CD4, CD8alpha, NKG2D, NKG2ACE and other markers and were then sorted on a BD Influx. Only a few counts were recorded for this clone. There is no known antigen for this receptor. The gene names and germline sequences given are murine. With the read ending 4 residues before the CDR3 end, the germline J gene is used to fill in that end. Material: CD4+ T cells sorted from a lymph node. In this chain, TRBV5 is recombined with TRBJ2-7; 11 bases in the middle match TRBD2. The receptor was isolated from a C3H/HeJ mouse with alopecia areata. This strain possesses the MHC haplotype H2-k. Here the CDR3 is given as CASSQLGLGDEQYF. The DNA read from the CDR3 is TGTGCCAGCAGCCAACTGGGACTGGGGGAT.